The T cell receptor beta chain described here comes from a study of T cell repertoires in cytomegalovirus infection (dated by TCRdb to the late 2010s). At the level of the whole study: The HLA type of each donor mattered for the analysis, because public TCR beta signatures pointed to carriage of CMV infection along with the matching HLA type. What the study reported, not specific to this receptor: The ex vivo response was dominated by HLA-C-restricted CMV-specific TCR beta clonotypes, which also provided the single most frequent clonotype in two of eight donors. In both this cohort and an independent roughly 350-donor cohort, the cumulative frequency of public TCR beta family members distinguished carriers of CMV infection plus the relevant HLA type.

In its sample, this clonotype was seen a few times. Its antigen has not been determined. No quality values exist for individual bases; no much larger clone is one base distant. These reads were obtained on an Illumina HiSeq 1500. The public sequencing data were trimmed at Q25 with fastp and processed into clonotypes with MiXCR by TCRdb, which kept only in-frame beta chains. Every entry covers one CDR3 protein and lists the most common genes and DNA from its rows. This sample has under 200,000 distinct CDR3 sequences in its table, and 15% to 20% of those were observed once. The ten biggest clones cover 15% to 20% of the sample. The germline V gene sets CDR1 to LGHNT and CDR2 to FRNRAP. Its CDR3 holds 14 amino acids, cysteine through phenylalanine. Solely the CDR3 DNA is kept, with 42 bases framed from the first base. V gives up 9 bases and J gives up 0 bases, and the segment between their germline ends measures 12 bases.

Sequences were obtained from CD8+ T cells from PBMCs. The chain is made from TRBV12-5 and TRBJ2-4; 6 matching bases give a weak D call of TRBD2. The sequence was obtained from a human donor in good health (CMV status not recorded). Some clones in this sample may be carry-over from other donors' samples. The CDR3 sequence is CASSAGRAKNIQYF. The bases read TGTGCTAGCTCCGCCGGGAGAGCCAAAAACATTCAGTACTTC. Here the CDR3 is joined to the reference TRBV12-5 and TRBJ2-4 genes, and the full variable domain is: DARVTQTPRHKVTEMGQEVTMRCQPILGHNTVFWYRQTMMQGLELLAYFRNRAPLDDSGMPKDRFSAEMPDATLATLKIQPSEPRDSAVYFCASSAGRAKNIQYFGAGTRLSVL.